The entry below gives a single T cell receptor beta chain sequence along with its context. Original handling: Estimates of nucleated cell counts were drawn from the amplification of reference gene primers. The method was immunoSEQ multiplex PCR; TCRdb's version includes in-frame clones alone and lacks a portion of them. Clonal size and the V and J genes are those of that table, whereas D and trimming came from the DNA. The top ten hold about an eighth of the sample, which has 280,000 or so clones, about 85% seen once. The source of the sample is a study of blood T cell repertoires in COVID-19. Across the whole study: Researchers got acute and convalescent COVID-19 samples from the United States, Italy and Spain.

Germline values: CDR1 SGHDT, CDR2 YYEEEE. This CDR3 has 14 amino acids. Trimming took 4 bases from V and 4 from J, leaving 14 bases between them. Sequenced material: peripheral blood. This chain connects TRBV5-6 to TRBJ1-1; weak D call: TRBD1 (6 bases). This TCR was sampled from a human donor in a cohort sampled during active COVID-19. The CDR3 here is CASSLGQFSTEAFF. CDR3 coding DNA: TGTGCCAGCAGCCTGGGACAATTCTCCACTGAAGCTTTCTTT.